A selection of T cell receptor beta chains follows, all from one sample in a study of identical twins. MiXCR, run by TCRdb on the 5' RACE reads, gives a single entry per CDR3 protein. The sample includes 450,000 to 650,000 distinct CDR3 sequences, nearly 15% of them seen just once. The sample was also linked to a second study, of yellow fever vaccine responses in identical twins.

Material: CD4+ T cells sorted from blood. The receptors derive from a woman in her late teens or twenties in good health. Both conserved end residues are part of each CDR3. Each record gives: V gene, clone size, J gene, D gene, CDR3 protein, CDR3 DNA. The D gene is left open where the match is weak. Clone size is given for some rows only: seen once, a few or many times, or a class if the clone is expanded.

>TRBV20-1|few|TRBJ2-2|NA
CSATSANTGELFF
TGCAGTGCTACCAGCGCGAACACCGGGGAGCTGTTTTTT
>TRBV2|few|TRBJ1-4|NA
CARQETTNEKLFF
TGTGCCAGACAGGAAACAACTAATGAAAAACTGTTTTTT
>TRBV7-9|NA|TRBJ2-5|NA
CASSKGTRETQYF
TGTGCCAGCAGCAAAGGGACTCGAGAGACCCAGTACTTC
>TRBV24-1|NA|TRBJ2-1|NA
CATSDSRPGFHNEQFF
TGTGCCACCAGTGACTCTCGGCCGGGATTTCACAATGAGCAGTTCTTC
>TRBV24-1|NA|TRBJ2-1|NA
CATSDDSKSGSYNEQFF
TGTGCCACCAGTGATGACAGTAAATCGGGCTCCTACAATGAGCAGTTCTTC
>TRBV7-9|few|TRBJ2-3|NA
CASSPEENTQYF
TGTGCCAGCAGCCCTGAAGAGAATACGCAGTATTTT
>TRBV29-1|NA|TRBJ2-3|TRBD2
CSVVGTSGADTQYF
TGCAGCGTTGTTGGGACTAGCGGGGCAGATACGCAGTATTTT
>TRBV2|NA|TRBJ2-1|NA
CASSRLAGSNYNEQFF
TGTGCCAGCAGCCGGCTAGCTGGCTCAAACTACAATGAGCAGTTCTTC
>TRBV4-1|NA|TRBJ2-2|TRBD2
CASSPDPGLAAGELFF
TGCGCCAGCAGCCCCGATCCGGGACTAGCGGCCGGGGAGCTGTTTTTT
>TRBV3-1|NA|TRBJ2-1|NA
CASSHSDSYNEQFF
TGTGCCAGCAGCCACTCGGACTCCTACAATGAGCAGTTCTTC
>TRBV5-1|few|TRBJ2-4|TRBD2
CASSLGRLAGDNGNIQYF
TGCGCCAGCAGCTTGGGGCGGCTAGCGGGAGATAATGGAAACATTCAGTACTTC
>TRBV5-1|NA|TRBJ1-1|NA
CASSAQGTVSPTEAFF
TGCGCCAGCAGCGCACAGGGTACGGTTTCTCCTACTGAAGCTTTCTTT
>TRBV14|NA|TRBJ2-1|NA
CASSRGLGLGFNEQFF
TGTGCCAGCAGCCGGGGGTTAGGGTTGGGTTTCAATGAGCAGTTCTTC
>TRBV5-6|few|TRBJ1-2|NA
CASSLALGGYTF
TGTGCCAGCAGCTTGGCCCTCGGGGGCTACACCTTC
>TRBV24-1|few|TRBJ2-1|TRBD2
CATSESGTSGYNEQFF
TGTGCCACCAGTGAATCCGGGACTAGCGGGTACAATGAGCAGTTCTTC
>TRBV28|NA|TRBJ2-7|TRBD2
CASSTGTSGRNEQYF
TGTGCCAGCAGTACCGGGACTAGCGGGAGGAACGAGCAGTACTTC
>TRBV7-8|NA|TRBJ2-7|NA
CASSLVNGLAKAYEQYF
TGTGCCAGCAGCTTAGTGAACGGTCTAGCCAAAGCCTACGAGCAGTACTTC
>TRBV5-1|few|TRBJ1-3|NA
CASSLADLGNTIYF
TGCGCCAGCAGCTTGGCCGATTTGGGAAACACCATATATTTT
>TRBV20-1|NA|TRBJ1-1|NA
CSVGGTGQSKKAFF
TGCAGTGTCGGGGGAACGGGCCAGTCGAAAAAAGCTTTCTTT
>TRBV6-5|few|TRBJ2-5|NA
CASSYRGSPQETQYF
TGTGCCAGCAGTTATAGGGGATCCCCCCAAGAGACCCAGTACTTC
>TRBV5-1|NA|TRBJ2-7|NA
CASSLEQYEQYF
TGCGCCAGCAGCTTGGAGCAGTACGAGCAGTACTTC
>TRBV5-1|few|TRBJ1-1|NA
CASSLFQGGTEAFF
TGCGCCAGCAGCTTGTTTCAGGGTGGGACTGAAGCTTTCTTT
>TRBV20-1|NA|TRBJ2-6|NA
CSARRRTTGGANVLTF
TGCAGTGCTAGAAGGAGGACCACGGGGGGGGCCAACGTCCTGACTTTC
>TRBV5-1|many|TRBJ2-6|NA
CASSLEIGISGANVLTF
TGCGCCAGCAGCTTGGAAATAGGGATCTCTGGGGCCAACGTCCTGACTTTC
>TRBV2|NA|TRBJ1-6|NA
CASREQSGADSPLHF
TGTGCCAGCAGAGAACAATCGGGGGCCGATTCACCCCTCCACTTT
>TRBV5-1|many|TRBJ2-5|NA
CASSLGVEETQYF
TGTGCCAGCAGTTTGGGCGTAGAAGAGACCCAGTACTTC
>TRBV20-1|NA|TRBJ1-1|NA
CSALTRTGHFEAFF
TGCAGTGCCCTTACGCGGACGGGACATTTTGAAGCTTTCTTT
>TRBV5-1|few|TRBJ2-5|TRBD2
CASSLEGLASETQYF
TGCGCCAGCAGCTTGGAGGGACTAGCGTCAGAGACCCAGTACTTC
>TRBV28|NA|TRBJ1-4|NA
CASSFRGFGEKLFF
TGTGCCAGCAGTTTCCGAGGGTTTGGTGAAAAACTGTTTTTT
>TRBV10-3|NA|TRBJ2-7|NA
CAISERGAVYEQYF
TGTGCCATCAGTGAGCGGGGGGCGGTCTACGAGCAGTACTTC
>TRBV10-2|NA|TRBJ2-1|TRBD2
CASSDGVAGYAYNEQFF
TGCGCCAGCAGTGACGGGGTAGCGGGGTACGCCTACAATGAGCAGTTCTTC
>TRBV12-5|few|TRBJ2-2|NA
CASGVQTSGELFF
TGTGCTAGTGGGGTTCAGACTAGCGGGGAGCTGTTTTTT
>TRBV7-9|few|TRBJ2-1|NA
CASSPRLTGYGANEQFF
TGTGCCAGCAGCCCCCGACTAACAGGGTATGGGGCCAATGAGCAGTTCTTC
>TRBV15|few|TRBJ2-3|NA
CATTRGSGKPSTDTQYF
TGTGCCACGACCCGGGGAAGTGGAAAACCCAGCACAGATACGCAGTATTTT
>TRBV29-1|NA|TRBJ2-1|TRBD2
CSVEPLAGVRYNEQFF
TGCAGCGTTGAGCCCTTAGCGGGAGTTCGCTACAATGAGCAGTTCTTC
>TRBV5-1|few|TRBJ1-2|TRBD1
CASSLDTGGGGYTF
TGCGCCAGCAGCTTGGACACAGGGGGCGGCGGCTACACCTTC
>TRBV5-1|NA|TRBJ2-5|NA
CASTLGWEETQYF
TGCGCCAGCACCCTAGGGTGGGAAGAGACCCAGTACTTC
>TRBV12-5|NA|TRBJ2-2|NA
CASGKQTGTGELFF
TGTGCTAGTGGGAAGCAAACAGGAACCGGGGAGCTGTTTTTT
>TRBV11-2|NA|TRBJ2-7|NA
CASFPQDPVYEQYF
TGTGCCAGCTTCCCCCAGGACCCAGTCTACGAGCAGTACTTC
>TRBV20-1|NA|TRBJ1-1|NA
CSASLRTDLSEAFF
TGCAGTGCCAGCCTAAGGACAGACCTCTCTGAAGCTTTCTTT
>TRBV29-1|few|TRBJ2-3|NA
CSVRKSGLNTDTQYF
TGCAGCGTACGGAAGTCGGGACTCAACACAGATACGCAGTATTTT
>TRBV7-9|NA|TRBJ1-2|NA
CASSPPAHYGYTF
TGTGCCAGCAGCCCCCCCGCCCACTATGGCTACACCTTC
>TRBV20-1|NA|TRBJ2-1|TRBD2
CSAPASGSSYNEQFF
TGCAGTGCGCCCGCTAGCGGGAGCTCCTACAATGAGCAGTTCTTC
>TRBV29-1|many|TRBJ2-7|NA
CSAEGQGAYEQYF
TGCAGCGCAGAAGGGCAGGGCGCCTACGAGCAGTACTTC
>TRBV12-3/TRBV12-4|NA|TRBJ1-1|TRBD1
CASRSGTGGGTEAFF
TGTGCCAGCAGATCAGGGACAGGGGGGGGGACTGAAGCTTTCTTT
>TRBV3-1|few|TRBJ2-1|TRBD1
CASSPSGTGSYNEQFF
TGTGCCAGCAGCCCCTCTGGGACAGGCTCCTACAATGAGCAGTTCTTC
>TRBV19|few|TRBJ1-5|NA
CASSIVVGGNNQPQHF
TGTGCCAGTAGTATAGTCGTCGGTGGGAACAATCAGCCCCAGCATTTT
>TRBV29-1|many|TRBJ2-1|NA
CSVAHNEQFF
TGCAGCGTTGCTCACAATGAGCAGTTCTTC
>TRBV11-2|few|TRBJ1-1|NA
CASSDYRGKLNTEAFF
TGTGCCAGCAGCGATTACCGGGGGAAACTGAACACTGAAGCTTTCTTT
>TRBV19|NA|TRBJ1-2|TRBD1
CASSILDRSYGYTF
TGTGCCAGTAGTATTTTGGACAGGTCCTATGGCTACACCTTC